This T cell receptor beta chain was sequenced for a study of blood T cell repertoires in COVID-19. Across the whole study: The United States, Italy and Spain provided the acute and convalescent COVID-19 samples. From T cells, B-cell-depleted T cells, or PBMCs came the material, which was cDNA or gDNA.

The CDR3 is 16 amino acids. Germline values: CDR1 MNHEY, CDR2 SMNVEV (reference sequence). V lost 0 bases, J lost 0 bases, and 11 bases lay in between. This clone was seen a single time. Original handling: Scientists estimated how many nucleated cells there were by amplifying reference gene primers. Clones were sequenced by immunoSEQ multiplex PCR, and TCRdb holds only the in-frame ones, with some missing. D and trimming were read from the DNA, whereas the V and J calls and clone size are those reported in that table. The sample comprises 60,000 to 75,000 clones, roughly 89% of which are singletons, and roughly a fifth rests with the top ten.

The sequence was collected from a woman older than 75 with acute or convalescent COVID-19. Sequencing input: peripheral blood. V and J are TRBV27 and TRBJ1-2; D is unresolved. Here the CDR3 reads CASSLSGGVPNYGYTF. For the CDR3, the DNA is TGTGCCAGCAGTTTATCTGGCGGGGTCCCTAACTATGGCTACACCTTC.